The 32 T cell receptor beta chains presented below share a single source sample, sequenced in a study of blood T cell repertoires in COVID-19. Generated by immunoSEQ multiplex PCR, the TCRdb table keeps only in-frame clones and is missing some. The table shows 110,000 or so clones, with about four fifths occurring only once. Sequencing was carried out using peripheral blood. Receptors originate from a human donor in a cohort sampled during active COVID-19.

This chain joins TRBV12-5 and TRBJ1-6; TRBD1 matches 8 bases. The CDR3 sequence is 24 residues long. CDR1 LGHNT and CDR2 FRNRAP come from the germline V gene. V lost 6 bases, J lost 0 bases, and 28 bases stayed unmatched. CDR3 DNA: TGTGCTAGTGGGCGGGGCCACATCAGGACAGGGAGCGGGACATTGAGCTCCTATAATTCACCCCTCCACTTT. This sequence encodes CASGRGHIRTGSGTLSSYNSPLHF.

The chain uses TRBV7-8 and TRBJ2-7, with 8 bases aligning to TRBD2. The germline V gene has CDR1 SGHVS and CDR2 FQNEAQ. The CDR3 has 13 residues. V lost 8 bases and J lost 2; bases outside the gene matches: 5. The CDR3 DNA reads as TGTGCCAGCGGGGCGGGAGGAACCTACGAGCAGTACTTC. Residues: CASGAGGTYEQYF.

The chain recombines TRBV11-2 with TRBJ2-1; D is perhaps TRBD2 (7 bases). Trimming took 5 bases from V and 7 from J, leaving 21 bases between them. CDR1 is SGHAT, CDR2 FQNNGV, per germline. CDR3 length equals 16 residues. The CDR3 sequence is CASSPQGRGAGNEQFF. The CDR3 nucleotides read TGTGCCAGCAGCCCACAGGGCCGGGGGGCAGGGAATGAGCAGTTCTTC.

The rearrangement uses TRBV7-2 and TRBJ1-1, with D perhaps matching TRBD1 (5 bases). This CDR3 is 15 amino acids long. Germline V gene data show CDR1 as SGHTA and CDR2 as FQGNSA. Trimming took off 8 bases at V and 0 bases at J, with 16 bases between the two ends. The CDR3, as DNA: TGTGCCAGCTCCTTGGGGGGAAGACTGAACACTGAAGCTTTCTTT. Residues: CASSLGGRLNTEAFF.

This sequence joins TRBV13 and TRBJ1-2, with 9 bases that match TRBD1. Looked up from germline, CDR1 is PRHDT and CDR2 is FYEKMQ (reference sequence). J lost 3 bases, V lost 5 bases, and 7 bases had no gene match. The CDR3 has 15 amino acids. In DNA form, the CDR3 reads TGTGCCAGCAGCCCAAGGGACAGGGTGCACTATGGCTACACCTTC. Its protein product is CASSPRDRVHYGYTF.

The chain uses TRBV7-3 and TRBJ2-5, with 7 bases that match TRBD2. This CDR3 has 13 residues. V lost 0 bases and J lost 8; bases outside the gene matches: 3. Per the germline V gene, CDR1 is SGHTA and CDR2 is FQGTGA. The CDR3 sequence is CASSLTRESTQYF. The DNA for the CDR3 is TGTGCCAGCAGCTTAACGCGGGAGTCAACCCAGTACTTC.

J is TRBJ1-1 and V is TRBV18, with 11 positions matching TRBD1. Unmatched junction bases numbered 13, after V lost 3 bases and J lost 1 base. The V gene's germline CDR1 is KGHSH and CDR2 LQKENI. This CDR3 contains 19 residues. This chain's CDR3 is CASSPLPGQGAGKNTEAFF. Written as DNA, the CDR3 is TGTGCCAGCTCACCCTTACCAGGACAGGGGGCGGGTAAGAACACTGAAGCTTTCTTT.

V usage is TRBV4-1 and J usage is TRBJ2-5, with no clear D. Germline lookup yields CDR1 MGHRA and CDR2 YSYEKL. The V gene lost 5 bases and the J gene lost 2 bases, with 18 bases spanning the gap. The CDR3 covers 16 residues. DNA for the CDR3: TGCGCCAGCAGCTCAAGTTCGAGGCCCCAGCAAGAGACCCAGTACTTC. This encodes CASSSSSRPQQETQYF.

The chain is built from TRBV7-2 and TRBJ2-2; weak D call: TRBD1 (6 bases). The CDR3 contains 15 residues. CDR1 is SGHTA and CDR2 is FQGNSA in the germline V gene. The V gene lost 5 bases and the J gene lost 4 bases, with 14 bases spanning the gap. Here the CDR3 reads CASSPPGHITGELFF. The CDR3 region has the DNA TGTGCCAGCAGCCCACCGGGACACATCACCGGGGAGCTGTTTTTT.

The gene calls are TRBV6-6 and TRBJ1-2, with D possibly matching TRBD1 (5 bases). CDR1 and CDR2 (germline): MNHNY, SVGAGI (reference sequence). The CDR3 sequence is 14 residues long. V gave up 1 base and J gave up 6 bases, with 12 bases separating them. The CDR3 protein is CASSYLRGGDGYTF. The CDR3 nucleotides are TGTGCCAGCAGTTACTTACGGGGGGGGGATGGCTACACCTTC.

This chain links TRBV5-4 with TRBJ2-7; 7 bases fit TRBD2. Per germline, CDR1 SGHNT and CDR2 YYREEE (reference sequence). This CDR3 has 19 residues. Trimming removed 0 bases from V and 1 base from J; junction bases left unmatched: 16. The CDR3 DNA follows: TGTGCCAGCAGCTTGGCAGGCGTGGCTAGCGGCCTCTCTTCCTACGAGCAGTACTTC. Encoded protein: CASSLAGVASGLSSYEQYF.

This clone was picked up a small number of times. This sequence joins TRBV5-4 and TRBJ1-1, with D possibly matching TRBD1 (6 bases). The length of the CDR3 is 16 residues. CDR1 and CDR2 (germline): SGHNT, YYREEE (reference sequence). The V end lost 4 bases, the J end lost 3 bases, and 19 bases lay between the germline ends. The CDR3, as DNA: TGTGCCAGCAGCCCAAGGACGGGGGGCAGGGACACTGAAGCTTTCTTT. Its translation: CASSPRTGGRDTEAFF.

This chain links TRBV12-5 with TRBJ2-3; perhaps TRBD1 as D (6 bases). Germline V gives CDR1 LGHNT, CDR2 FRNRAP. The CDR3 extends over 15 amino acids. The germline V and J ends were trimmed by 1 base and 2 bases, with 10 bases remaining between them. In DNA, the CDR3 is TGTGCTAGTGGTTTGGGGACAGACACCACAGATACGCAGTATTTT. It encodes CASGLGTDTTDTQYF.

The chain is built from TRBV6-5 and TRBJ1-4; TRBD1 aligns across 7 bases. CDR1 is MNHEY, CDR2 SVGAGI, per germline. The length of the CDR3 is 14 residues. V gave up 6 bases and J gave up 7 bases; unmatched junction bases: 8. The CDR3 bases are TGTGCCAGCAGGAAAGACAGGGTGGGTGAAAAACTGTTTTTT. Translating gives CASRKDRVGEKLFF.

This clone was seen a single time. The chain joins TRBV4-3 to TRBJ1-1, with D uncertain. V lost 0 bases and J 5 bases, leaving 10 bases between the germline ends. The length of the CDR3 is 14 residues. Germline V gives CDR1 LGHNA, CDR2 YSLEER. This chain's CDR3 is CASSQDVAGTEAFF. The CDR3 DNA follows: TGCGCCAGCAGCCAAGATGTAGCGGGGACTGAAGCTTTCTTT.

V usage is TRBV18 and J usage is TRBJ2-7, with D maybe TRBD2 (7 bases). V was shortened by 3 bases and J by 5 bases, with 17 bases between the two germline ends. From germline, CDR1 is KGHSH and CDR2 LQKENI. This CDR3 contains 15 residues. The CDR3 DNA follows: TGTGCCAGCTCACCCAGGACTAGGGGGTCCCACGAGCAGTACTTC. Translation gives CASSPRTRGSHEQYF.

The V call is TRBV28, the J call TRBJ2-7, with a weak D call TRBD2 (5 bases). The germline CDR1 and CDR2 sequences are MDHEN and SYDVKM. The CDR3 loop spans 16 amino acids. V dropped 1 base and J dropped 0 bases, with 13 bases sitting between them. CDR3 coding DNA: TGTGCCAGCAGTTTATCAGGAAGCGGCAGCTCCTACGAGCAGTACTTC. This sequence encodes CASSLSGSGSSYEQYF.

In DNA form, the CDR3 reads TGTGCCAGCAGCTGGGCCCGGGATTATGGCTACACCTTC. The encoded protein is CASSWARDYGYTF. V usage is TRBV28 and J usage is TRBJ1-2; D gene unclear. Germline assignment: CDR1 MDHEN and CDR2 SYDVKM. V gave up 6 bases and J gave up 5 bases, with 13 bases separating them. The CDR3 sequence is 13 residues long.

V gene TRBV27 combines with J gene TRBJ2-6; 7 bases match TRBD1. The germline V gene encodes CDR1 MNHEY and CDR2 SMNVEV (reference sequence). V shed 7 bases and J 0 bases; nucleotides not matched to a gene: 15. This CDR3 has 19 residues. This chain's CDR3 is CASTTALGTAHSGANVLTF. CDR3 bases: TGTGCCAGCACCACGGCCCTAGGGACAGCCCACTCTGGGGCCAACGTCCTGACTTTC.

This clone was counted only a few times. The chain uses TRBV6-6 and TRBJ1-5; D is ambiguous. CDR3 length equals 12 residues. Per germline, CDR1 MNHNY and CDR2 SVGAGI (reference sequence). V lost 6 bases, J lost 4 bases, and 7 bases lay in between. CDR3 bases: TGTGCCAGCAGGTACACTAATCAGCCCCAGCATTTT. It translates to CASRYTNQPQHF.

The gene calls are TRBV28 and TRBJ1-5; maybe TRBD1 (5 bases). Trimming left V 8 bases short and J 5 bases short, with 13 bases between. CDR1 MDHEN and CDR2 SYDVKM come from the germline V gene. This CDR3 region has 13 residues. The CDR3 sequence is CASVGQTYQPQHF. The CDR3 DNA follows: TGTGCCAGCGTGGGGCAGACTTATCAGCCCCAGCATTTT.

The chain recombines TRBV4-2 with TRBJ1-5; D unresolved. The germline V gene has CDR1 LGHNA and CDR2 YNFKEQ. V shed 0 bases and J shed 3 bases, with 9 bases lying between them. CDR3 length: 15 residues. The CDR3 reads CASSQDKTVNQPQHF. CDR3 DNA sequence: TGTGCCAGCAGCCAAGATAAAACAGTCAATCAGCCCCAGCATTTT.

The CDR3 nucleotides are TGTGCCAGCAGTACGACCGGGACTAACAATGAGCAGTTCTTC. Amino acids: CASSTTGTNNEQFF. The chain has TRBV6-2 or TRBV6-3 and TRBJ2-1; the match to TRBD2 covers 7 bases. Germline values: CDR1 MNHEY, CDR2 SVGEGT. V dropped 5 bases and J dropped 5; count of bases not matched to a gene: 6. CDR3 length: 14 residues.

The gene calls are TRBV11-3 and TRBJ2-1; D is perhaps TRBD2 (6 bases). Trimming left V 0 bases short and J 4 bases short, with 16 bases between. CDR1 and CDR2 (germline): SGHNT, YENEEA. The CDR3 runs 17 residues. CDR3 bases: TGTGCCAGCAGCTTAGATCGGGGGACCAAGACATACAATGAGCAGTTCTTC. This codes for CASSLDRGTKTYNEQFF.

The sample holds one count of this clone. The J gene is TRBJ1-5, the V gene TRBV29-1; 7 bases are shared with TRBD1. This CDR3 spans 14 amino acids. The germline V gene has CDR1 SQVTM and CDR2 ANQGSEA. The ends lost 6 bases at V and 3 bases at J; junction bases unmatched: 8. This chain's CDR3 is CSVIRQGDNQPQHF. As DNA, the CDR3 is TGCAGCGTAATAAGACAGGGCGACAATCAGCCCCAGCATTTT. Supplemented by reference TRBV29-1 and TRBJ1-5, the full variable domain reads SAVISQKPSRDICQRGTSLTIQCQVDSQVTMMFWYRQQPGQSLTLIATANQGSEATYESGFVIDKFPISRPNLTFSTLTVSNMSPEDSSIYLCSVIRQGDNQPQHFGDGTRLSIL.

The chain couples TRBV19 to TRBJ1-3; 9 nucleotides match TRBD1. Germline trimming cut 9 bases from V and 0 bases from J; bases unmatched to any gene: 18. The germline gives CDR1 LNHDA, CDR2 SQIVND (reference sequence). The CDR3 loop spans 19 amino acids. CDR3 bases: TGTGCCAGGAAGAAAGACTCCTGGACAGGGGCAGACTCTGGAAACACCATATATTTT. The encoded protein is CARKKDSWTGADSGNTIYF.

This chain uses TRBV5-4 with TRBJ2-6, with 7 positions matching TRBD2. The ends lost 5 bases at V and 11 bases at J; junction bases unmatched: 7. Germline CDR1 is SGHNT and CDR2 is YYREEE (reference sequence). The CDR3 runs 13 residues. CDR3 amino acids: CASSLGGEDVLTF. Written as DNA, the CDR3 is TGTGCCAGCAGTCTGGGGGGGGAGGACGTCCTGACTTTC.

This sequence joins TRBV6-2 or TRBV6-3 and TRBJ2-1; D remains ambiguous. This CDR3 has 15 amino acids. Trimming pared 0 bases from V and 5 bases from J, leaving 11 bases between. Germline V gene data show CDR1 as MNHEY and CDR2 as SVGEGT. The CDR3 DNA sequence: TGTGCCAGCAGTTACTCGAGCTCGAGGAACAATGAGCAGTTCTTC. This codes for CASSYSSSRNNEQFF.

This clone has a single count. This rearrangement joins TRBV6-2 or TRBV6-3 to TRBJ2-6; no firm D call. The CDR3 spans 15 residues. CDR1 MNHEY and CDR2 SVGEGT come from the germline V gene. V dropped 2 bases and J dropped 0 bases, with 5 bases sitting between them. The DNA of the CDR3 is TGTGCCAGCAGTTACGAGATCTCTGGGGCCAACGTCCTGACTTTC. Its translation: CASSYEISGANVLTF.

This clone was seen only a few times. The genes are TRBV10-3 and TRBJ2-7; tentative D call: TRBD2 (6 bases). The V gene's germline CDR1 is ENHRY and CDR2 SYGVKD. V lost 6 bases and J 6 bases, leaving 18 bases between the germline ends. The CDR3 spans 14 residues. The CDR3 DNA sequence: TGTGCCATCAGCGTTGGGGCTAGCGACGGCGAGCAGTACTTC. This sequence encodes CAISVGASDGEQYF.

The chain uses TRBV19 and TRBJ2-5, with D hard to call. This CDR3 is built from 13 residues. Trimming took 4 bases from V and 2 from J, leaving 8 bases between them. Germline V lookup: CDR1 LNHDA, CDR2 SQIVND (reference sequence). The CDR3 is CASSRNGQETQYF. The CDR3 nucleotides are TGTGCCAGTAGTAGGAACGGGCAAGAGACCCAGTACTTC.

V is TRBV4-1 and J is TRBJ2-5; TRBD1 aligns across 9 bases. The trim removed 0 bases at V and 4 bases at J, leaving 6 bases unmatched. CDR1 and CDR2 (germline): MGHRA, YSYEKL. This CDR3 is 16 amino acids long. The CDR3 here is CASSQDPQGARETQYF. The CDR3 DNA is TGCGCCAGCAGCCAAGATCCACAGGGGGCACGAGAGACCCAGTACTTC.